The 13 T cell receptor beta chains below were found in one sample sequenced in a study of shared clonotypes between healthy human individuals. In the naive CD8 group, cells lacked CD45RO and were positively selected for CCR7, so terminally differentiated effector memory CD45RA+ cells were left out. Sequenced by immunoSEQ multiplex PCR; TCRdb stores in-frame clones only, minus some. The top ten clones hold roughly 1.7% of a sample with some 2.1 million clones, about 93% of them seen once. Sequencing was done on a sample of naive CD8+ T cells from PBMCs. Every receptor here comes from a man between 18 and 35 years old in good health. Some clones in this sample may be carry-over from other donors' samples.

The V call is TRBV27, the J call TRBJ2-7; possibly TRBD1 for D (7 bases). Germline CDR1 reads MNHEY; CDR2 reads SMNVEV (reference sequence). The CDR3 contains 15 residues. Between the trimmed V and J ends, which lost 5 bases and 1 base, there was a span of 15 bases. The CDR3 reads CASSLWQGGSYEQYF. In nucleotides, the CDR3 is TGTGCCAGCAGTCTCTGGCAGGGGGGTTCCTACGAGCAGTACTTC.

The chain links TRBV4-2 to TRBJ2-5; TRBD2 aligns across 9 bases. With V trimmed by 4 bases and J by 2 bases, 5 bases remained unmatched. Germline V gene data show CDR1 as LGHNA and CDR2 as YNFKEQ. The CDR3 sequence is 15 residues long. In nucleotides, the CDR3 is TGTGCCAGCAGCCGACTAGCGGCCTCACAAGAGACCCAGTACTTC. Translating gives CASSRLAASQETQYF.

This chain uses TRBV6-1 with TRBJ2-7, with D possibly matching TRBD2 (5 bases). CDR3 size: 19 residues. Looked up from germline, CDR1 is MNHNS and CDR2 is SASEGT. V was pared by 1 base and J by 3 bases, with 25 bases between. The CDR3 nucleotides are TGTGCCAGCAGTGAAGAAAGCGGATCTCGTTCGCGCGGGTACTACGAGCAGTACTTC. Translated, it gives CASSEESGSRSRGYYEQYF.

V and J are TRBV9 and TRBJ1-1; D is possibly TRBD1 (5 bases). Germline-derived CDR1 and CDR2 are SGDLS and YYNGEE. V gave up 3 bases and J gave up 11 bases, with 17 bases separating them. The CDR3 totals 13 residues. This CDR3 is CASSAGPRSGAFF. Here the CDR3 DNA reads TGTGCCAGCAGCGCGGGACCTCGCTCGGGGGCTTTCTTT.

This clone was recorded only once. The chain uses TRBV27 and TRBJ2-7, with 7 positions matching TRBD1. Germline V CDR1 and CDR2: MNHEY, SMNVEV (reference sequence). The V segment lost 2 bases and the J segment 5 bases; nucleotides outside the gene matches: 9. The CDR3 sequence is 15 residues long. This chain's CDR3 is CASSLTITGADEQYF. The CDR3 DNA sequence: TGTGCCAGCAGTTTAACCATCACAGGGGCGGACGAGCAGTACTTC.

A note on this clone: This sample also contains other DNA sequences that code for the same CDR3. The chain has TRBV27 and TRBJ2-1; no firm D call. The CDR3 extends over 12 amino acids. The germline V gene has CDR1 MNHEY and CDR2 SMNVEV (reference sequence). The V gene lost 5 bases and the J gene lost 9 bases, with 11 bases spanning the gap. The CDR3 bases are TGTGCCAGCAGTCTCAAGGTGGGTGAGCAGTTCTTC. Residues: CASSLKVGEQFF.

CDR3 protein: CASTFGVLAGAADTQYF. In DNA form, the CDR3 reads TGTGCCAGTACATTTGGGGTTCTAGCGGGAGCTGCAGATACGCAGTATTTT. This rearrangement joins TRBV19 to TRBJ2-3; 10 bases match TRBD2. Trimming took 7 bases from V and 4 from J; bases not matched to a gene: 14. The CDR3 spans 17 residues. CDR1 and CDR2 from the germline V gene are LNHDA and SQIVND (reference sequence).

This chain joins TRBV9 and TRBJ2-3, with D perhaps TRBD2 (5 bases). Germline CDR1 reads SGDLS; CDR2 reads YYNGEE. The CDR3 totals 16 residues. Trimming cost V 0 bases and J 2 bases, with 13 bases left between them. The CDR3 nucleotides are TGTGCCAGCAGCGTAGGTCGGGGTACTCTCACAGATACGCAGTATTTT. This gives the protein CASSVGRGTLTDTQYF. The variable domain in full, completed from reference TRBV9 and TRBJ2-3, reads DSGVTQTPKHLITATGQRVTLRCSPRSGDLSVYWYQQSLDQGLQFLIQYYNGEERAKGNILERFSAQQFPDLHSELNLSSLELGDSALYFCASSVGRGTLTDTQYFGPGTRLTVL.

The chain links TRBV7-9 to TRBJ2-1; TRBD2 agrees at 9 bases. Germline V gene lookup returns CDR1 SEHNR and CDR2 FQNEAQ (reference sequence). V lost 5 bases, J lost 7 bases, and 12 bases stayed unmatched. The CDR3 length is 16 residues. The CDR3 region is CASSPTIAGALNEQFF. The CDR3 coding sequence is TGTGCCAGCAGCCCTACTATAGCGGGGGCGTTAAATGAGCAGTTCTTC.

The chain is built from TRBV6-5 and TRBJ2-1, with 7 bases that match TRBD2. In germline, CDR1 is MNHEY, CDR2 SVGAGI. The CDR3 consists of 15 residues. V was clipped by 0 bases and J by 3 bases; unmatched bases: 2. CDR3 protein: CASSYSWDYYNEQFF. Written as DNA, the CDR3 is TGTGCCAGCAGTTACTCCTGGGACTACTACAATGAGCAGTTCTTC.

A single count supports this clone. The J gene is TRBJ2-7, the V gene TRBV4-1; weak D call: TRBD1 (6 bases). The CDR3 consists of 14 residues. The germline CDR1 and CDR2 sequences are MGHRA and YSYEKL. The V gene lost 1 base and the J gene lost 4 bases, with 11 bases spanning the gap. CDR3 nucleotide sequence: TGCGCCAGCAGCCAAGGGACAGATTTTTACGAGCAGTACTTC. Translation: CASSQGTDFYEQYF.

V gene TRBV5-4 combines with J gene TRBJ2-2; D may match TRBD1 or TRBD2 (5 bases each). Germline CDR1 reads SGHNT; CDR2 reads YYREEE (reference sequence). The V gene lost 4 bases and the J gene lost 2 bases, with 15 bases spanning the gap. The CDR3 is 16 residues long. For the CDR3, the DNA is TGTGCCAGCAGCATGGAGGTGGGGCCAAACACCGGGGAGCTGTTTTTT. Amino acids: CASSMEVGPNTGELFF. Together with reference TRBV5-4 and TRBJ2-2, the CDR3 gives the full variable domain: ETGVTQSPTHLIKTRGQQVTLRCSSQSGHNTVSWYQQALGQGPQFIFQYYREEENGRGNFPPRFSGLQFPNYSSELNVNALELDDSALYLCASSMEVGPNTGELFFGEGSRLTVL.

Of note for this clone: In the same sample, other DNA sequences code for this CDR3. The V and J genes are TRBV27 and TRBJ2-7, with D perhaps matching TRBD1 (6 bases). This CDR3 has 14 amino acids. The germline V gene encodes CDR1 MNHEY and CDR2 SMNVEV (reference sequence). The ends were cut back, 2 bases at V and 2 bases at J, with 10 bases in the middle. The CDR3 here is CASSLGQTPYEQYF. In DNA, the CDR3 is TGTGCCAGCAGTTTAGGACAGACTCCCTACGAGCAGTACTTC.